This T cell receptor beta chain was captured by sequencing in a study of blood T cell repertoires in COVID-19. In its sample, this clone was seen once. This CDR3 comprises 16 residues. V dropped 2 bases and J dropped 2 bases, with 13 bases sitting between them. Germline CDR1 is MDHEN and CDR2 is SYDVKM. The repertoire was sequenced with immunoSEQ multiplex PCR; TCRdb's copy has only in-frame clones and lacks some. This table has roughly 110,000 clones, about 89% appearing once. The sequenced sample was peripheral blood. This chain links TRBV28 with TRBJ2-1; the D is unclear. The TCR comes from a man aged 35-49 years with active or convalescent COVID-19. CDR3 bases: TGTGCCAGCAGTTTAGGTCAGGTGCCTCCCTACAATGAGCAGTTCTTC. This translates into CASSLGQVPPYNEQFF.